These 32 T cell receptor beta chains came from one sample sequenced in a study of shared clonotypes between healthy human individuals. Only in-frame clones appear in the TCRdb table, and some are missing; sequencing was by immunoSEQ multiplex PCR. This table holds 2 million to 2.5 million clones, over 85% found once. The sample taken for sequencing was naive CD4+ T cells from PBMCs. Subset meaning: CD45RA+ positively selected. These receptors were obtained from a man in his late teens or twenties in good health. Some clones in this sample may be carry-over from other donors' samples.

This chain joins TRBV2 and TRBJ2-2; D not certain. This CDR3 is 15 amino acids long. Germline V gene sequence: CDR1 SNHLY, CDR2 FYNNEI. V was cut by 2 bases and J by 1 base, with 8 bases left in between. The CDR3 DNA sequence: TGTGCCAGCAGTGAACGGGCAGGGAACACCGGGGAGCTGTTTTTT. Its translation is CASSERAGNTGELFF.

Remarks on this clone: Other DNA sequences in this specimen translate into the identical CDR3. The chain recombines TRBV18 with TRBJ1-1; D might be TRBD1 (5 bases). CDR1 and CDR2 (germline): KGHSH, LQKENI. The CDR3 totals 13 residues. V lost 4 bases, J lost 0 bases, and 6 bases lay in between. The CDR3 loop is CASSQTVNTEAFF. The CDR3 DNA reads TGTGCCAGCTCACAGACAGTGAACACTGAAGCTTTCTTT.

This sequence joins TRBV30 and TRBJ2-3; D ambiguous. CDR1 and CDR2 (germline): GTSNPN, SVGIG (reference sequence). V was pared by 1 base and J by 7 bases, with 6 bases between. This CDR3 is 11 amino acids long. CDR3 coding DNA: TGTGCCTGGAGTGCCCCTAATACGCAGTATTTT. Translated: CAWSAPNTQYF.

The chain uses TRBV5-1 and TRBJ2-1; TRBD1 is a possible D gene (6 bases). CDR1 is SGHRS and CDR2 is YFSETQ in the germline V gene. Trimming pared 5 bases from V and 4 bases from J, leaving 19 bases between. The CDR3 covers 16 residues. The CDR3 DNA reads TGCGCCAGCAGGAGGCCGGGGCAGGGGCCGTACAATGAGCAGTTCTTC. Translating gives CASRRPGQGPYNEQFF. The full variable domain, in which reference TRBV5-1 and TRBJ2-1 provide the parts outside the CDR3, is KAGVTQTPRYLIKTRGQQVTLSCSPISGHRSVSWYQQTPGQGLQFLFEYFSETQRNKGNFPGRFSGRQFSNSRSEMNVSTLELGDSALYLCASRRPGQGPYNEQFFGPGTRLTVL.

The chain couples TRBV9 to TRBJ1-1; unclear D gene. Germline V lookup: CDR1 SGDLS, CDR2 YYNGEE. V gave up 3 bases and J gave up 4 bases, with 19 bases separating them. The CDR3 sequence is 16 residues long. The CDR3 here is CASSDHPRYLGTEAFF. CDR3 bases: TGTGCCAGCAGCGACCACCCCAGATACCTTGGCACTGAAGCTTTCTTT.

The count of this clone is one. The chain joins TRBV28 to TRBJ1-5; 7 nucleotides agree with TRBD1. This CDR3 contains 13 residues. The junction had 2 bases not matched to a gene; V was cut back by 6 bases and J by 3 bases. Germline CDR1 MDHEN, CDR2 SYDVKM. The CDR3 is CASRGTANQPQHF. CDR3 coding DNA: TGTGCCAGCAGAGGGACAGCCAATCAGCCCCAGCATTTT.

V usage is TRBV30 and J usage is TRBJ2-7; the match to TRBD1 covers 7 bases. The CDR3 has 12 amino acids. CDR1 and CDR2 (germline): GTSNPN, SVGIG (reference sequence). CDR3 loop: CASTGNFGEQYF. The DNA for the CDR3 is TGTGCTTCGACAGGGAATTTTGGCGAGCAGTACTTC. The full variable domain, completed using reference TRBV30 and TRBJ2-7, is SQTIHQWPATLVQPVGSPLSLECTVEGTSNPNLYWYRQAAGRGLQLLFYSVGIGQISSEVPQNLSASRPQDRQFILSSKKLLLSDSGFYLCASTGNFGEQYFGPGTRLTVT.

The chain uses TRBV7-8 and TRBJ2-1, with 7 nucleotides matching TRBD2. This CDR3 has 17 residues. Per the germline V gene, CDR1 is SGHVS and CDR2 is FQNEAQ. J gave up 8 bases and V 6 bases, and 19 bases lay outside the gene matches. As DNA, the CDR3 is TGTGCCAGCAGAACACTGACTAGCCCCGGAGTTGGCTATGAGCAGTTCTTC. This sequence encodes CASRTLTSPGVGYEQFF.

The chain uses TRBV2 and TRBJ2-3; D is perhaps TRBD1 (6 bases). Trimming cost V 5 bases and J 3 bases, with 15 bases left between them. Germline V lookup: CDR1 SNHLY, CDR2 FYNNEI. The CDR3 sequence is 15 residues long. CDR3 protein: CASSLQGGGTDTQYF. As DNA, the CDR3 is TGTGCCAGCAGTCTACAGGGTGGCGGGACAGATACGCAGTATTTT.

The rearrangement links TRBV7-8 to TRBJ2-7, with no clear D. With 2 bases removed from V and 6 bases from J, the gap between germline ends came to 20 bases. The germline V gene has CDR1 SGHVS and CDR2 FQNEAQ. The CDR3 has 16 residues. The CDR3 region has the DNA TGTGCCAGCAGCTTATTTTCTTACCGAACCTCGGGCGAGCAGTACTTC. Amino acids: CASSLFSYRTSGEQYF.

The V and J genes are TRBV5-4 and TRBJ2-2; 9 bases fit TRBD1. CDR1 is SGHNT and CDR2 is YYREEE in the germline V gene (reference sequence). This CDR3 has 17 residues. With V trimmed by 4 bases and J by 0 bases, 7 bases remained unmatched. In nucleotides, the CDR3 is TGTGCCAGCAGCACGTATACAGGGGGCGCGAACACCGGGGAGCTGTTTTTT. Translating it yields CASSTYTGGANTGELFF.

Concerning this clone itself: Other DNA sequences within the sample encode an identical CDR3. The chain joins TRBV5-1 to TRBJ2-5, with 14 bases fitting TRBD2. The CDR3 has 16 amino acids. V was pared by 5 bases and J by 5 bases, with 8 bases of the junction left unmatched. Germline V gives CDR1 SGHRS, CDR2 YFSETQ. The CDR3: CASSRGLAGVLETQYF. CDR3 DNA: TGCGCCAGCAGTAGGGGACTAGCGGGAGTTCTGGAGACCCAGTACTTC.

Here the CDR3 reads CASSRQVNTEAFF. CDR3 nucleotides: TGTGCCAGCAGTCGACAGGTTAACACTGAAGCTTTCTTT. The J gene is TRBJ1-1, the V gene TRBV7-3; TRBD1 is a possible D gene (6 bases). The germline CDR1 and CDR2 sequences are SGHTA and FQGTGA. The CDR3 consists of 13 residues. Trimming stripped 6 bases from V and 2 bases from J, with 10 bases between.

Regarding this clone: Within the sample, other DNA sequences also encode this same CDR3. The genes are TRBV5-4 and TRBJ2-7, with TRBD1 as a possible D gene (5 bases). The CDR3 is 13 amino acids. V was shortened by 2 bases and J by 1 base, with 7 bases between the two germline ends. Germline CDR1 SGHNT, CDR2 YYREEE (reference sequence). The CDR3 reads CASSLGVSYEQYF. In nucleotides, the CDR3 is TGTGCCAGCAGCTTAGGGGTTTCCTACGAGCAGTACTTC.

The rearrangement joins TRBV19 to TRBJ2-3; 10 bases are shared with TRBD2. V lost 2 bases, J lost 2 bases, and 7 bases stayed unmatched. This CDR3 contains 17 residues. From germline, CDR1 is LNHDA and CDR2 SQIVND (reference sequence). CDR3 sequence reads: CASSITASGGYTDTQYF. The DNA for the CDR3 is TGTGCCAGTAGTATAACGGCTAGCGGGGGTTACACAGATACGCAGTATTTT.

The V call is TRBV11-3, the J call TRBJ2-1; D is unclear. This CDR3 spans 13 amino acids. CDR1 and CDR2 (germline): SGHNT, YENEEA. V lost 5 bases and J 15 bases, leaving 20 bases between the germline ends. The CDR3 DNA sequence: TGTGCCAGCAGCCCTCCGACTTCATCGCTCCGGTTCTTC. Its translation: CASSPPTSSLRFF. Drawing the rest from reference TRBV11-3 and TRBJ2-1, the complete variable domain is EAGVVQSPRYKIIEKKQPVAFWCNPISGHNTLYWYLQNLGQGPELLIRYENEEAVDDSQLPKDRFSAERLKGVDSTLKIQPAELGDSAVYLCASSPPTSSLRFFGPGTRLTVL.

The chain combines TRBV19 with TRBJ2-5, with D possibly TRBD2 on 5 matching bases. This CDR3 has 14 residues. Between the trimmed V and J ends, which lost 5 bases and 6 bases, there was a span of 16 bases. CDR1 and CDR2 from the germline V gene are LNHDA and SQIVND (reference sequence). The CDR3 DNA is TGTGCCAGTAGTTTCGAGCGGAGCTCTAAGACCCAGTACTTC. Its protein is CASSFERSSKTQYF. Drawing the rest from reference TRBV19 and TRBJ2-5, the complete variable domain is DGGITQSPKYLFRKEGQNVTLSCEQNLNHDAMYWYRQDPGQGLRLIYYSQIVNDFQKGDIAEGYSVSREKKESFPLTVTSAQKNPTAFYLCASSFERSSKTQYFGPGTRLLVL.

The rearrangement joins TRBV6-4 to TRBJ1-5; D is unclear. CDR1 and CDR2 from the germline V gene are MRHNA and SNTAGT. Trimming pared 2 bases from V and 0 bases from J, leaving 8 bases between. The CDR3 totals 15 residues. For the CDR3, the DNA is TGTGCCAGCAGTGACAATTTCCATAGCAATCAGCCCCAGCATTTT. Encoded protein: CASSDNFHSNQPQHF.

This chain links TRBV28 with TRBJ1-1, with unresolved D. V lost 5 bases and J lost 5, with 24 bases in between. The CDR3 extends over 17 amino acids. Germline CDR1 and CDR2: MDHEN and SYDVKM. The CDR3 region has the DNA TGTGCCAGCAGTACCCCAGACCCACGTGAAGCTGGTACTGAAGCTTTCTTT. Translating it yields CASSTPDPREAGTEAFF.

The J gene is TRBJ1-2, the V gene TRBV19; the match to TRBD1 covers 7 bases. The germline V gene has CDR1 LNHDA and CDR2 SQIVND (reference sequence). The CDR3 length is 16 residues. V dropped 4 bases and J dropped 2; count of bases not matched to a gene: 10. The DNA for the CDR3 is TGTGCCAGTAGTACCAACTACCCAGGGGGGAACTATGGCTACACCTTC. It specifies CASSTNYPGGNYGYTF. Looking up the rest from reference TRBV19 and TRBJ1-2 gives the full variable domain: DGGITQSPKYLFRKEGQNVTLSCEQNLNHDAMYWYRQDPGQGLRLIYYSQIVNDFQKGDIAEGYSVSREKKESFPLTVTSAQKNPTAFYLCASSTNYPGGNYGYTFGSGTRLTVV.

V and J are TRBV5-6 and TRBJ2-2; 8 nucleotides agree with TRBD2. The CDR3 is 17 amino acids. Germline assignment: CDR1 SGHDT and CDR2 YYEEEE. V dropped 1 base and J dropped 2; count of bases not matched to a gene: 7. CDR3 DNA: TGTGCCAGCAGCTTGAGAGTAGCGGGACCCAACACCGGGGAGCTGTTTTTT. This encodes CASSLRVAGPNTGELFF.

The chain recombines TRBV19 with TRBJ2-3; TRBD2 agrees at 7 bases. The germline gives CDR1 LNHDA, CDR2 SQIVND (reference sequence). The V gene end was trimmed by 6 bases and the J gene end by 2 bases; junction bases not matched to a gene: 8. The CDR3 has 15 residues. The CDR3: CASRPPGLSTDTQYF. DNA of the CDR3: TGTGCCAGTAGGCCCCCGGGACTATCCACAGATACGCAGTATTTT.

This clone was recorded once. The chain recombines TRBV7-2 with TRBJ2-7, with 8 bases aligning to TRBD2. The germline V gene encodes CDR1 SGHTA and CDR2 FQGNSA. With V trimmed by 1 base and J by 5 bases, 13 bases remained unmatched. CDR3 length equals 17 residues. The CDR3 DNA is TGTGCCAGCAGCTTAGAGAATCCGGGAGGGCCTGGGGACGAGCAGTACTTC. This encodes CASSLENPGGPGDEQYF.

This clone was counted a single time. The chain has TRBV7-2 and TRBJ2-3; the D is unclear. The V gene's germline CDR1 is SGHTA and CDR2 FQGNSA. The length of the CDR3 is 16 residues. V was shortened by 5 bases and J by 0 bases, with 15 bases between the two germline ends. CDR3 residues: CASSPSWAFSTDTQYF. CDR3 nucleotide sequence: TGTGCCAGCAGCCCTTCCTGGGCATTTAGCACAGATACGCAGTATTTT.

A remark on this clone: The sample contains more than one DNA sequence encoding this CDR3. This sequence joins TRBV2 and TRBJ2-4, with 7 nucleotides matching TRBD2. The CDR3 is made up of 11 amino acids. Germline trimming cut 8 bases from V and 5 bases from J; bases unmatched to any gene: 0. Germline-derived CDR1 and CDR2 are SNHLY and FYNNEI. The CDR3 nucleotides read TGTGCCAGCCGGGGGGAAAACATTCAGTACTTC. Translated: CASRGENIQYF.

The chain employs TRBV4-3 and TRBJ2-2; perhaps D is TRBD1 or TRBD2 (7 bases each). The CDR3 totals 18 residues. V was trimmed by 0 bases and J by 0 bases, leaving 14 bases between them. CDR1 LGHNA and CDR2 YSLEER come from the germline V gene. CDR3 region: CASSQDRRGGANTGELFF. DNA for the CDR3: TGCGCCAGCAGCCAAGATCGCAGGGGGGGGGCGAACACCGGGGAGCTGTTTTTT.

The CDR3 spells CASSQDVVVSTDTQYF. The DNA for the CDR3 is TGCGCCAGCAGCCAAGACGTAGTTGTCTCTACAGATACGCAGTATTTT. This rearrangement joins TRBV4-3 to TRBJ2-3; D uncertain. CDR1 is LGHNA and CDR2 is YSLEER in the germline V gene. The CDR3 runs 16 residues. V dropped 0 bases and J dropped 3 bases, with 13 bases sitting between them.

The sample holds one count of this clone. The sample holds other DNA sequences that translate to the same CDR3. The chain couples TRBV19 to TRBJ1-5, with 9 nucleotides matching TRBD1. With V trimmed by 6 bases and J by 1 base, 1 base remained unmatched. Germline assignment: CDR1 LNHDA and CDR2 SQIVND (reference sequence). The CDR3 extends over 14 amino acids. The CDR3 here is CASSDRGSNQPQHF. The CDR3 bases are TGTGCCAGTAGCGACAGGGGGAGCAATCAGCCCCAGCATTTT.

CDR3 DNA: TGTGCCAGCAGCTTAAATTTGGGGCCTAATGAAAAACTGTTTTTT. Translating it yields CASSLNLGPNEKLFF. This chain uses TRBV7-9 with TRBJ1-4, with D possibly being TRBD1 (5 bases). This CDR3 contains 15 residues. Between the trimmed V and J ends, which lost 2 bases and 3 bases, there was a span of 10 bases. CDR1 SEHNR and CDR2 FQNEAQ come from the germline V gene (reference sequence).

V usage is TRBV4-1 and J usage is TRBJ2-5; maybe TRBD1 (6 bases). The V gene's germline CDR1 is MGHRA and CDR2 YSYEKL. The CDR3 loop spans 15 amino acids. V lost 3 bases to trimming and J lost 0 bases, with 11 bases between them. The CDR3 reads CASSHGTSNQETQYF. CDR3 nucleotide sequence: TGCGCCAGCAGCCACGGGACATCGAACCAAGAGACCCAGTACTTC.

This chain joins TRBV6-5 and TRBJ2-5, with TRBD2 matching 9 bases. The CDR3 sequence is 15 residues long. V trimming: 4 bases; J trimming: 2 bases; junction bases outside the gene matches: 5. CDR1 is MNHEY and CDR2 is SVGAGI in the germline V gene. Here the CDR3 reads CASSWGLARQETQYF. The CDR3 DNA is TGTGCCAGCAGTTGGGGACTAGCCCGACAAGAGACCCAGTACTTC.

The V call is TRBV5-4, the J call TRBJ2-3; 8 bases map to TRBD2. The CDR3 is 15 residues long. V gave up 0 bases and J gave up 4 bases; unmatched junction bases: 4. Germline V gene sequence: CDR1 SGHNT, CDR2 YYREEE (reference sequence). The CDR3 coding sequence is TGTGCCAGCAGCTTGGGGACTAGCCCCGCAGATACGCAGTATTTT. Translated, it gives CASSLGTSPADTQYF.